This T cell receptor beta chain was observed in a study of blood T cell repertoires in COVID-19. Study information: The samples span acute and convalescent COVID-19 from the United States, Italy and Spain. Sources were T cells, B-cell-depleted T cells, or PBMCs; the material itself was cDNA or gDNA.

Source study methods: Amplifying reference gene primers gave estimates of nucleated cell counts. Some clones are missing from TCRdb's copy, which holds only in-frame ones; the method was immunoSEQ multiplex PCR. V, J and clone size reflect that table, while D and trimming were determined from the DNA. The sample yields approximately 35,000 clones, roughly 88% seen once. The length of the CDR3 is 15 residues. The J segment lost 5 bases and the V segment lost 4 bases, leaving 7 bases of the junction unmatched. CDR1 and CDR2 from the germline V gene are SGHAT and FQNNGV. The chain carries TRBV11-2 and TRBJ2-1, with 8 positions matching TRBD1. The sequenced sample consisted of peripheral blood. This clonotype was obtained from a man aged 60 to 69 with active COVID-19. The CDR3 protein is CASSSSRDRHNEQFF. The CDR3 nucleotides are TGTGCCAGCAGCTCCTCCAGGGACAGGCACAATGAGCAGTTCTTC.